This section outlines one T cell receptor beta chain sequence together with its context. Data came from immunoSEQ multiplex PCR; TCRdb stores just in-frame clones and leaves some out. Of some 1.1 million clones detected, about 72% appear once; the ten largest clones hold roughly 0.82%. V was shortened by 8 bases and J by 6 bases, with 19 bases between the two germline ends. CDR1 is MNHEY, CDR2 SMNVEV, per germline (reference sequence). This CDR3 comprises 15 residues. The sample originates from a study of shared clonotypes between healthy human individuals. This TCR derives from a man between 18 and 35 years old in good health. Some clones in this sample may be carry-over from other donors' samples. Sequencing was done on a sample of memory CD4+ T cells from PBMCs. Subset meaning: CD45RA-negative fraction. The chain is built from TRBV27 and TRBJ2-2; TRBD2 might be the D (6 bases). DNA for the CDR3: TGTGCCAGCGGGAGGCTCCTAGTCAGCCCCGGGGAGCTGTTTTTT. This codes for CASGRLLVSPGELFF.